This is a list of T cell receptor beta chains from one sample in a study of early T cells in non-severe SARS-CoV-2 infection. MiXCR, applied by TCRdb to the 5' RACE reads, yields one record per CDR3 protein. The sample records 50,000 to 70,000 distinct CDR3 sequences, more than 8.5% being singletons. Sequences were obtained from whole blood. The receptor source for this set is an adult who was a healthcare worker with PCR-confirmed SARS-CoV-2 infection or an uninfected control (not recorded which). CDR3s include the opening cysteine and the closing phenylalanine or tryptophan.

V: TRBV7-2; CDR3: CASSLNFRRPRNSPLHF
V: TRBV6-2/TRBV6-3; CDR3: CASSRPGRLETQYF
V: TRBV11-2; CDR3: CASSARLEPYNEQFF
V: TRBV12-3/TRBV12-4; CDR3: CASSLGAGANTGELFF
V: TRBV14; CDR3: CASSQEGVRTDTQYF
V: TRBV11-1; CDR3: CASSHGLAGGGETQYF
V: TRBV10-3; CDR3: CAIQSGKRTGELFF
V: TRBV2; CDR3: CASSERGYEQFF
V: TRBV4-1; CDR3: CASSPGTMGEQYF
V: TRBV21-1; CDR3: CATRSSGDGELFF
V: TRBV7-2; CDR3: CASSLVILAGGPDTQYF
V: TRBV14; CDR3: CASSQDRGWQEAFF
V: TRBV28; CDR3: CASSATGTSGRKNIQYF
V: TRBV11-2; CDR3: CASSTRQGIDSPLHF
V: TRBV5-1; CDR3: CASSFQGTSTDTQYF
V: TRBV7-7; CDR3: CASSQGRDTEAFF
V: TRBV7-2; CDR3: CASRPTGGAYGKLFF
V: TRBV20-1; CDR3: CSARRRGQANTGELFF
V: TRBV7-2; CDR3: CASSISTKGLAGANVLTF
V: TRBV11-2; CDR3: CASSTRTGYTDTQYF
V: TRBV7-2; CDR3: CASMLAAGTSPLHF
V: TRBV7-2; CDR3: CASSSGAPGFGNQPQHF
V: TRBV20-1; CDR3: CSARGEGDYEQYF
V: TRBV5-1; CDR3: CASSLEPPSNTGELFF
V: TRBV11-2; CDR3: CASSPQGSSSYNEQFF
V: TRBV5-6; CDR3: CASSLAPAGGRETQYF